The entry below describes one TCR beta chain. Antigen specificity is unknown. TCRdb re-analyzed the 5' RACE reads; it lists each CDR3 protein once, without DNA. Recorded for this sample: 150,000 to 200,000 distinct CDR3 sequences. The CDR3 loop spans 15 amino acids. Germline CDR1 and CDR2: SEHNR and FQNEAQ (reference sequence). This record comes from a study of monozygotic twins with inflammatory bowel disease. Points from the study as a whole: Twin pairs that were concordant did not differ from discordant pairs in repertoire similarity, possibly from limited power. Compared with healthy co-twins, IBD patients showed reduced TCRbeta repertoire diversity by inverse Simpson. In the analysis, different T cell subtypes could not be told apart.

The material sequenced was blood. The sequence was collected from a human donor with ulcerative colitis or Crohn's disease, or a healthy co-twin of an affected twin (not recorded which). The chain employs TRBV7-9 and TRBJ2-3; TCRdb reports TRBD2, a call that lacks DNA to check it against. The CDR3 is CASRRTVAGSDTQYF. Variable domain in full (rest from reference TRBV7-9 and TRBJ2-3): DTGVSQNPRHKITKRGQNVTFRCDPISEHNRLYWYRQTLGQGPEFLTYFQNEAQLEKSRLLSDRFSAERPKGSFSTLEIQRTEQGDSAMYLCASRRTVAGSDTQYFGPGTRLTVL.